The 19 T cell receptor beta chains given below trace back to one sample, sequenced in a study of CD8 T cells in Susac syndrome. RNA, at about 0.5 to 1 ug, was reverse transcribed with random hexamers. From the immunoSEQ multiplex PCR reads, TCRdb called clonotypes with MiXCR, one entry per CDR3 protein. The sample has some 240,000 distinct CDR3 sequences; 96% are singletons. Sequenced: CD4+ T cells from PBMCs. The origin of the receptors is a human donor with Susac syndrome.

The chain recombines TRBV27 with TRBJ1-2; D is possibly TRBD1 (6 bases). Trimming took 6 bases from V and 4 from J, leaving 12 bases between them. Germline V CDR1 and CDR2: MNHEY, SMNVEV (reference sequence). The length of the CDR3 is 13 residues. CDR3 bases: TGTGCCAGCAGATTCACAGGGAGCTATGGCTACACCTTC. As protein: CASRFTGSYGYTF.

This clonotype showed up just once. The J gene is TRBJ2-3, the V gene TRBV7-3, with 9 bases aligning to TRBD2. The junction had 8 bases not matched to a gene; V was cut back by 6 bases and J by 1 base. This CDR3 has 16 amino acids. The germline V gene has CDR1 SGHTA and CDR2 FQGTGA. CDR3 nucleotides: TGTGCCAGCAGTTTACTTGGCGGGAGGGGCACAGATACGCAGTATTTT. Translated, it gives CASSLLGGRGTDTQYF. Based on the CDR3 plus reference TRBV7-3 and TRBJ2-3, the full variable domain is GAGVSQTPSNKVTEKGKYVELRCDPISGHTALYWYRQSLGQGPEFLIYFQGTGAADDSGLPNDRFFAVRPEGSVSTLKIQRTERGDSAVYLCASSLLGGRGTDTQYFGPGTRLTVL.

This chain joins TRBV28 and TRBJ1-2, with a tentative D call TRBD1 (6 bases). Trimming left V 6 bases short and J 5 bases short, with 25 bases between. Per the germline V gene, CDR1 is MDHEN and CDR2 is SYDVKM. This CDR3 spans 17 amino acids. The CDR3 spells CASRHPPGTKIEYGYTF. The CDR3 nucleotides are TGTGCCAGCAGACACCCCCCCGGGACAAAAATCGAGTATGGCTACACCTTC.

CDR3: CASSVTGSRETQYF. The CDR3 DNA follows: TGTGCCAGCAGCGTGACAGGGTCCCGGGAGACCCAGTACTTC. J is TRBJ2-5 and V is TRBV9, with 7 bases matching TRBD1. This CDR3 contains 14 residues. CDR1 and CDR2 (germline): SGDLS, YYNGEE. Germline trimming cut 2 bases from V and 5 bases from J; bases unmatched to any gene: 6. The whole variable domain, filled in from reference TRBV9 and TRBJ2-5, reads DSGVTQTPKHLITATGQRVTLRCSPRSGDLSVYWYQQSLDQGLQFLIQYYNGEERAKGNILERFSAQQFPDLHSELNLSSLELGDSALYFCASSVTGSRETQYFGPGTRLLVL.

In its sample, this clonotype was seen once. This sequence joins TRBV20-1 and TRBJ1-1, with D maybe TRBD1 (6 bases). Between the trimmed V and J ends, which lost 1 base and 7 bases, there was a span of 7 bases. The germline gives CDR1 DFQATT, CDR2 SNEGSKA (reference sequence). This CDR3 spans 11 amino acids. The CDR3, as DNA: TGCAGTGCTAGAGTACAGGGTGAAGCTTTCTTT. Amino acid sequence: CSARVQGEAFF.

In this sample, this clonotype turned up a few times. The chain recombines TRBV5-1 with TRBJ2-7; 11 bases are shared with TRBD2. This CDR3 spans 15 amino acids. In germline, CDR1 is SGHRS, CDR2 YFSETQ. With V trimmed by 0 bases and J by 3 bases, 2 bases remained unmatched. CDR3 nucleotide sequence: TGCGCCAGCAGCTTGGTTGGGACTAGCGGCTACGAGCAGTACTTC. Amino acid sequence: CASSLVGTSGYEQYF.

CDR3 amino acids: CATLGQGNEQYF. The CDR3 DNA is TGTGCCACCCTGGGACAGGGGAACGAGCAGTACTTC. This chain links TRBV13 with TRBJ2-7, with TRBD1 matching over 10 bases. Germline V CDR1 and CDR2: PRHDT, FYEKMQ (reference sequence). The CDR3 consists of 12 residues. The junction had 5 bases not matched to a gene; V was cut back by 10 bases and J by 5 bases.

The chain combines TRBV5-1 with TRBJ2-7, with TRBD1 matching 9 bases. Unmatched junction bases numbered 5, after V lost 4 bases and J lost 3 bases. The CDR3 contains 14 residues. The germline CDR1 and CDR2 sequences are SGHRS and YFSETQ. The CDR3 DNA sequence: TGCGCCAGCAGCCCGACAGGGGGTAACTACGAGCAGTACTTC. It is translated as CASSPTGGNYEQYF.

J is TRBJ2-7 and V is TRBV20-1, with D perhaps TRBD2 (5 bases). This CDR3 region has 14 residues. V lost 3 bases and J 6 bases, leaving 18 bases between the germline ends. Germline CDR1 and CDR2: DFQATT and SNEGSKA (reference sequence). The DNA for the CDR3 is TGCAGTGCTAGCAGTGGGAGAAGGGTAGGCGAGCAGTACTTC. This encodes CSASSGRRVGEQYF.

DNA of the CDR3: TGTGCCATCAGTGCGCCGGGCAGGGGGCTAAAGGAGACCCAGTACTTC. Amino acid sequence: CAISAPGRGLKETQYF. V gene TRBV10-3 combines with J gene TRBJ2-5; 8 bases match TRBD1. The germline gives CDR1 ENHRY, CDR2 SYGVKD. J lost 5 bases, V lost 4 bases, and 12 bases had no gene match. The CDR3 sequence is 16 residues long.

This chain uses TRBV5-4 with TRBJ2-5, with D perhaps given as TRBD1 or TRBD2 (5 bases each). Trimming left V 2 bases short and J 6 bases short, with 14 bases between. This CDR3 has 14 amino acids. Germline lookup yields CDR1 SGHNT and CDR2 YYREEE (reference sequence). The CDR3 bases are TGTGCCAGCAGCTTCGGGACCCCGCAGCAGACCCAGTACTTC. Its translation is CASSFGTPQQTQYF. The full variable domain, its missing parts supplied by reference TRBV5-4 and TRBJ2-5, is ETGVTQSPTHLIKTRGQQVTLRCSSQSGHNTVSWYQQALGQGPQFIFQYYREEENGRGNFPPRFSGLQFPNYSSELNVNALELDDSALYLCASSFGTPQQTQYFGPGTRLLVL.

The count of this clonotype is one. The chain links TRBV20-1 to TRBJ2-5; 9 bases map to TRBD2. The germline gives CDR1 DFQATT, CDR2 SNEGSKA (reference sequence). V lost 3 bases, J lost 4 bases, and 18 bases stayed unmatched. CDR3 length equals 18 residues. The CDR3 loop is CSASPGGGRAVLRETQYF. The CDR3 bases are TGCAGTGCTAGCCCCGGGGGCGGGAGGGCGGTGTTGAGAGAGACCCAGTACTTC.

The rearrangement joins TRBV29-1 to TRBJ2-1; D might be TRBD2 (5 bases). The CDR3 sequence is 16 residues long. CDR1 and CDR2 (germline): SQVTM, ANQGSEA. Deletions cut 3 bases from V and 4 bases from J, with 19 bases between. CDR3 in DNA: TGCAGCGTTGAGGCCCCAGGAGGAGGAACATACAATGAGCAGTTCTTC. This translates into CSVEAPGGGTYNEQFF.

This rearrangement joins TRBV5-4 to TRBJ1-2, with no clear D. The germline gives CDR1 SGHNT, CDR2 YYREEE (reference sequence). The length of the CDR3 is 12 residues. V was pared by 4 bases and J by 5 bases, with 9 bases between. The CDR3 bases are TGTGCCAGCAGCATCGGTCAGTATGGCTACACCTTC. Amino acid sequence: CASSIGQYGYTF.

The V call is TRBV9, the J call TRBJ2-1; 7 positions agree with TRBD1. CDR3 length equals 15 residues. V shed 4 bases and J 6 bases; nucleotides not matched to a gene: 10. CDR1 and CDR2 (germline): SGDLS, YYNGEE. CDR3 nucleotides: TGTGCCAGCAGCTTGGCCGGGACAGAGGGCAATGAGCAGTTCTTC. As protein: CASSLAGTEGNEQFF. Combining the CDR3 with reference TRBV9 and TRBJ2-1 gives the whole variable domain DSGVTQTPKHLITATGQRVTLRCSPRSGDLSVYWYQQSLDQGLQFLIQYYNGEERAKGNILERFSAQQFPDLHSELNLSSLELGDSALYFCASSLAGTEGNEQFFGPGTRLTVL.

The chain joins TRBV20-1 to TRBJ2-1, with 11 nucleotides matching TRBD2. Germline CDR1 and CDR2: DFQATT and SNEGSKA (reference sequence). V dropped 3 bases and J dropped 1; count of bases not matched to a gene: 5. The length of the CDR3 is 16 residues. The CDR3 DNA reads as TGCAGTGCTAGGGTCGGGACTAGCGGTTCCTACAATGAGCAGTTCTTC. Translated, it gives CSARVGTSGSYNEQFF.

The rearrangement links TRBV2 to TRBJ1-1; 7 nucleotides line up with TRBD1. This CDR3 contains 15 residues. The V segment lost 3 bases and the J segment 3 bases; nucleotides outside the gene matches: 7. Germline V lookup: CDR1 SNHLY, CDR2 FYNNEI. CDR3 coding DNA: TGTGCCAGCAGTGATCAGCACAGGGGAGACACTGAAGCTTTCTTT. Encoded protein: CASSDQHRGDTEAFF.

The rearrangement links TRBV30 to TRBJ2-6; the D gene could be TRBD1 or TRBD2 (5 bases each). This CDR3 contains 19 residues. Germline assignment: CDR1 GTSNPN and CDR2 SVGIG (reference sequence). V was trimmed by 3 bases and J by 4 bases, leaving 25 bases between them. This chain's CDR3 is CAWRRGEKRFYEGANVLTF. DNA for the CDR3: TGTGCCTGGAGGAGGGGTGAGAAAAGGTTCTACGAGGGGGCCAACGTCCTGACTTTC.

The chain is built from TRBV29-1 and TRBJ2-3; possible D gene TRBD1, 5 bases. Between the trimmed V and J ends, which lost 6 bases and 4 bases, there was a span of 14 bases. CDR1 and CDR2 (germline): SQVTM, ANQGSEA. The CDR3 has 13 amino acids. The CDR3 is CSVANRFSDTQYF. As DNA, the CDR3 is TGCAGCGTCGCAAACAGGTTCTCAGATACGCAGTATTTT.